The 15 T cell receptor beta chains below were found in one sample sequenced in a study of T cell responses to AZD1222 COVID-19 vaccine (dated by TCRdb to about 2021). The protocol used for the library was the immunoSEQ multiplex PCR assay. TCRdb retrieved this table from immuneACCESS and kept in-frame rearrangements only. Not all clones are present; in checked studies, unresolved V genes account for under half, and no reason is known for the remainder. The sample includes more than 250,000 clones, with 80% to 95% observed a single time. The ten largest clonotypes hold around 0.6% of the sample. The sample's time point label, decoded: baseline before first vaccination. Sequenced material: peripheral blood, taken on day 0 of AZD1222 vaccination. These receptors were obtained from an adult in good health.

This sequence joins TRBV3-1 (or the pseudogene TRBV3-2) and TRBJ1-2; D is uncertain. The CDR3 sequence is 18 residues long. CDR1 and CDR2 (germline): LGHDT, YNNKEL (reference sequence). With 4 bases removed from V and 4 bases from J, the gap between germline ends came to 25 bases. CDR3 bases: TGTGCCAGCAGCCTTTCCTCCATCAGGACCGCGGAAACCTATGGCTACACCTTC. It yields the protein CASSLSSIRTAETYGYTF.

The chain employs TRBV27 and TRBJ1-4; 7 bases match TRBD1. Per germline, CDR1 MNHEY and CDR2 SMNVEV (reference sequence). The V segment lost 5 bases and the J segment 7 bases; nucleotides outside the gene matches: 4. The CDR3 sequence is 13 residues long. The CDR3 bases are TGTGCCAGCAGTCCCCGACAGGGTGAAAAACTGTTTTTT. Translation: CASSPRQGEKLFF.

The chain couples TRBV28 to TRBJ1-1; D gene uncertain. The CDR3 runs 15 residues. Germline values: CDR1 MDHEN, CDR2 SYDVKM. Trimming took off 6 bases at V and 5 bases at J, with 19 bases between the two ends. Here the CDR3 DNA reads TGTGCCAGCAGCTATCCCTCCCGGTCTCGAACTGAAGCTTTCTTT. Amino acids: CASSYPSRSRTEAFF.

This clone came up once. For the CDR3, the DNA is TGTGCCAGCAGTTGGGACAGGAGCTCTGGAAACACCATATATTTT. Its translation is CASSWDRSSGNTIYF. The J gene is TRBJ1-3, the V gene TRBV6-5, with 8 bases identical to TRBD1. Trimming took 4 bases from V and 0 from J; bases not matched to a gene: 2. CDR3 length: 15 amino acids. Germline CDR1 MNHEY, CDR2 SVGAGI.

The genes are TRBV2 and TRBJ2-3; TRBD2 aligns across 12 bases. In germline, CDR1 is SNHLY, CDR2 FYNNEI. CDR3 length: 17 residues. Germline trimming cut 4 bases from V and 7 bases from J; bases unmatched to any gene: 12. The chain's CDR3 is CASSGTSGKFYPHTQYF. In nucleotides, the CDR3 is TGTGCCAGCAGTGGGACTAGCGGGAAGTTCTACCCTCATACGCAGTATTTT.

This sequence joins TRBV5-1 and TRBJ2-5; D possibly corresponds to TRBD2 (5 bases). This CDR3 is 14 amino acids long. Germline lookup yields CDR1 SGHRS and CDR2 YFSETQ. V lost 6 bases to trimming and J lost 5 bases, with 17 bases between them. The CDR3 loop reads CASNYEGRLETQYF. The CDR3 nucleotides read TGCGCCAGCAACTACGAGGGCAGGTTGGAGACCCAGTACTTC.

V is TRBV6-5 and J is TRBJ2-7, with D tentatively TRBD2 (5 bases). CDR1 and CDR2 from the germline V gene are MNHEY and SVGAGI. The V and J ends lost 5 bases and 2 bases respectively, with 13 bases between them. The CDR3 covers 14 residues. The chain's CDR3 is CASSREMGAYEQYF. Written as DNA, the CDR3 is TGTGCCAGCAGTCGTGAAATGGGAGCCTACGAGCAGTACTTC.

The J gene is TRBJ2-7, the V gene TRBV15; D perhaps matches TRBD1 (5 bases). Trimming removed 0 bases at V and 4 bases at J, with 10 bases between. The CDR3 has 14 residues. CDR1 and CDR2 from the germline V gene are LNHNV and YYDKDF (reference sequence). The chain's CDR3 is CATSRDRGRYEQYF. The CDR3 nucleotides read TGTGCCACCAGCAGAGATAGGGGCAGGTACGAGCAGTACTTC.

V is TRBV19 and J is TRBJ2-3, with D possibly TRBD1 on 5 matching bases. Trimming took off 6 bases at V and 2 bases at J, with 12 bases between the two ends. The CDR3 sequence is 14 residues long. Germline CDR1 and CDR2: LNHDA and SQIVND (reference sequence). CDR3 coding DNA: TGTGCCAGTAGCTTCGACAGAGCCACAGATACGCAGTATTTT. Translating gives CASSFDRATDTQYF. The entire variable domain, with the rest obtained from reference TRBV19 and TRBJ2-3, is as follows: DGGITQSPKYLFRKEGQNVTLSCEQNLNHDAMYWYRQDPGQGLRLIYYSQIVNDFQKGDIAEGYSVSREKKESFPLTVTSAQKNPTAFYLCASSFDRATDTQYFGPGTRLTVL.

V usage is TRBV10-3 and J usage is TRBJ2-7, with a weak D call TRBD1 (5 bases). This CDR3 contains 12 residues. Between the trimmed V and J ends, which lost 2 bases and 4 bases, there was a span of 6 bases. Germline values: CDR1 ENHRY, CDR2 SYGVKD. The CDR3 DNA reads TGTGCCATCAGTGAGCAGGGATACGAGCAGTACTTC. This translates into CAISEQGYEQYF.

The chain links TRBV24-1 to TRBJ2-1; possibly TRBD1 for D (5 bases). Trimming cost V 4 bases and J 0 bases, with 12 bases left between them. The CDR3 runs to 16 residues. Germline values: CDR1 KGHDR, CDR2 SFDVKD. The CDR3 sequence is CATSEGARSSYNEQFF. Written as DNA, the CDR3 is TGTGCCACCAGTGAAGGGGCGAGGAGCTCCTACAATGAGCAGTTCTTC.

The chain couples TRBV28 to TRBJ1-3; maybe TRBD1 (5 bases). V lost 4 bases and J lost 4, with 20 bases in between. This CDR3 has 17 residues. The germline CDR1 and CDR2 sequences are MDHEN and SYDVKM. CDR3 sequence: CASSSYSGTGVGNTIYF. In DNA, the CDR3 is TGTGCCAGCAGTTCCTACTCCGGGACGGGCGTGGGAAACACCATATATTTT.

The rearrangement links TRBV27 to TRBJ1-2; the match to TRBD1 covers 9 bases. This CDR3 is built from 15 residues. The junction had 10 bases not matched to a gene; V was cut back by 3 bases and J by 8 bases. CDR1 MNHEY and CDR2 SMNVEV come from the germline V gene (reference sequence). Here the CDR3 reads CASSLSRDRALGYTF. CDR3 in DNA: TGTGCCAGCAGTTTGTCCAGGGACAGGGCCTTGGGCTACACCTTC.

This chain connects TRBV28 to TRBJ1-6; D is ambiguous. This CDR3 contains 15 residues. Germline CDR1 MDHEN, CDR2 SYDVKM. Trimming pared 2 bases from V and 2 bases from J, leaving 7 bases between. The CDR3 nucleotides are TGTGCCAGCAGTTTACAACAGACCTATAATTCACCCCTCCACTTT. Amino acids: CASSLQQTYNSPLHF.

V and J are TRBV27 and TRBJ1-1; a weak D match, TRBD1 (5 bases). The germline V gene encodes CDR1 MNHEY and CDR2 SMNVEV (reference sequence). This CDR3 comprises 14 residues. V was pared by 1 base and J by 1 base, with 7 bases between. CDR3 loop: CASSLYQGNTEAFF. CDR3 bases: TGTGCCAGCAGTTTATATCAGGGGAACACTGAAGCTTTCTTT.